Listed below are T cell receptor beta chains from one sample, sequenced in a study of blood T cell repertoires in COVID-19. Measured with immunoSEQ multiplex PCR; TCRdb has only the in-frame clones, and not every one. The repertoire consists of approximately 310,000 clones, with approximately 87% occurring once and the leading ten covering approximately 8.1%. The sample was peripheral blood. The source of these receptors is a woman aged 45-59 years who had recovered from COVID-19. CDR3s include the opening cysteine and the closing phenylalanine or tryptophan. D genes are given only for firm matches. Size values are once, few and many counts, or a class for expanded clones, and some rows have none.

clone size,V gene,J gene,D gene,CDR3 DNA,CDR3 protein
.,TRBV15,TRBJ1-5,.,TGTGCCACCAGCAGGGGTGGGGAGGGGTTTAGCAATCAGCCCCAGCATTTT,CATSRGGEGFSNQPQHF
few,TRBV28,TRBJ2-7,TRBD1,TGTGCCAGCAGTTTATCCAAACAGGGGCCGAAGCAATACGAGCAGTACTTC,CASSLSKQGPKQYEQYF
.,TRBV4-1,TRBJ2-7,.,TGCGCCAGCAGCCAAAATTGGTCGGGACTTACCCGAATCTACGAGCAGTACTTC,CASSQNWSGLTRIYEQYF
.,TRBV10-2,TRBJ2-2,TRBD2,TGCGCCACCGTGACTAGCGGCGGCACCGGGGAGCTGTTTTTT,CATVTSGGTGELFF
once,TRBV28,TRBJ2-7,TRBD1,TGTGCCAGCAGTGAGGGACAGGGGACTCCCTCCTCCTCCTACGAGCAGTACTTC,CASSEGQGTPSSSYEQYF
.,TRBV5-1,TRBJ1-3,.,TGCGCCAGCAGCCCAACAGACGGAAACACCATATATTTT,CASSPTDGNTIYF
.,TRBV24-1,TRBJ2-5,.,TGTGCCACCAGTGACTGGACAGATCAAGAGACCCAGTACTTC,CATSDWTDQETQYF
.,TRBV5-1,TRBJ1-1,TRBD1,TGCGCCAGCAGCTTGGATTCGGGGCAGGGGGCACCTGAAGCTTTCTTT,CASSLDSGQGAPEAFF
.,TRBV6-5,TRBJ1-2,.,TGTGCCAGCAGTTTCGAGTTCTCGGGGTATGGCTACACCTTC,CASSFEFSGYGYTF
.,TRBV18,TRBJ1-6,TRBD1,TGTGCCAGCTCACCCAGGGGGCTAGATTCACCCCTCCACTTT,CASSPRGLDSPLHF
.,TRBV9,TRBJ1-3,TRBD1,TGTGCCAGCAGCGTAGCTTCGGACAGGGTCGGAAACACCATATATTTT,CASSVASDRVGNTIYF
once,TRBV11-3,TRBJ1-6,.,TGTGCTAGCCGAGGCTTCCCGGGACAACAGTCACCCCTCCACTTT,CASRGFPGQQSPLHF
.,TRBV7-6,TRBJ2-3,.,TGTGCCAGCAGCTTTTTCCAAGGCGGGCAAGATACGCAGTATTTT,CASSFFQGGQDTQYF
.,TRBV9,TRBJ2-1,TRBD2,TGTGCCAGCAGCCCTTTGACTAGCGGGAGGGTAAATGAGCAGTTCTTC,CASSPLTSGRVNEQFF
.,TRBV25-1,TRBJ1-4,.,TGTGCCAGCAGTGAATCCGGGCAGGGTAATGAAAAACTGTTTTTT,CASSESGQGNEKLFF
.,TRBV28,TRBJ2-3,.,TGTGCCAGCAGTTACAGGACAGATACGCAGTATTTT,CASSYRTDTQYF
once,TRBV11-1,TRBJ2-1,TRBD2,TGTGCCAGCAGCTTACATCAGCGGGATTTTCATGAGCAGTTCTTC,CASSLHQRDFHEQFF
.,TRBV5-4,TRBJ1-2,.,TGTGCCAGCAGCCGAAATCGGGGCGGGGCAGCTGTCTCCAACTATGGCTACACCTTC,CASSRNRGGAAVSNYGYTF
.,TRBV5-1,TRBJ2-5,.,TGCGCCAGCAGCTTTGTGTTTCAGGAGACCCAGTACTTC,CASSFVFQETQYF
.,TRBV6-1,TRBJ2-7,TRBD1,TGTGCCAGCAGTGAAGCTGTCGGGACAGGGGGCGAGCAGTACTTC,CASSEAVGTGGEQYF
.,TRBV6-5,TRBJ2-7,TRBD2,TGTGCCAGCAGTTACTCGCTACTAGCGGAAATCTACGAGCAGTACTTC,CASSYSLLAEIYEQYF
.,TRBV19,TRBJ2-2,TRBD1,TGTGCCAGTAGTGGGCAGGGGGCGACCGGGGAGCTGTTTTTT,CASSGQGATGELFF
.,TRBV19,TRBJ2-7,.,TGTGCCAGTAGGGGGGCGGGTAGCGAGCAGTACTTC,CASRGAGSEQYF
.,TRBV4-3,TRBJ1-4,.,TGCGCCAGCAGCCAGAGCAGGGCGTACGAAAAACTGTTTTTT,CASSQSRAYEKLFF
.,TRBV3-1/TRBV3-2,TRBJ2-3,.,TGTGCCAGCAGCCAAGCTGGCGGGCCCAGGGGAGATACGCAGTATTTT,CASSQAGGPRGDTQYF
once,TRBV5-1,TRBJ2-1,.,TGCGCCAGCAGCTTCGCAGGTCTTGCTGAGCAGTTCTTC,CASSFAGLAEQFF
medium-sized,TRBV5-4,TRBJ2-7,TRBD2,TGTGCCAGCAGCTCCGGCGGGGGGCGCGGGCTCGAGCAGTACTTC,CASSSGGGRGLEQYF
.,TRBV3-1/TRBV3-2,TRBJ2-5,.,TGTGCCAGCAGCCAAGTAGCAGCCAGTATACAAGAGACCCAGTACTTC,CASSQVAASIQETQYF